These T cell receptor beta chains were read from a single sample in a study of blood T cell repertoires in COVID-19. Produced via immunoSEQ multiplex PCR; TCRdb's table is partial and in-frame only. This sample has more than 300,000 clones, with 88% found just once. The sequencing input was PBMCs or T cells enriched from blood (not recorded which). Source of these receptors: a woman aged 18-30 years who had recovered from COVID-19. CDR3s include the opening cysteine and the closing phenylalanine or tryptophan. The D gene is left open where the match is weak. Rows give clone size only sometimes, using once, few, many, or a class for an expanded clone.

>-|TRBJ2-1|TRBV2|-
CASSSLTGGSGNEQFF
TGTGCCAGCAGTTCCTTGACAGGTGGCTCCGGGAATGAGCAGTTCTTC
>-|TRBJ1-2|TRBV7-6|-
CASSRQDSLGYTF
TGTGCCAGCAGTCGGCAGGACTCTCTAGGCTACACCTTC
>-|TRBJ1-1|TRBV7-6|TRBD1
CASSLVPGGVRTEAFF
TGTGCCAGCAGCTTAGTCCCAGGGGGCGTTCGGACTGAAGCTTTCTTT
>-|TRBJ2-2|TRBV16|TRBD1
CASSQSRGQGENTGELFF
TGTGCCAGCAGCCAATCGAGGGGACAGGGGGAAAACACCGGGGAGCTGTTTTTT
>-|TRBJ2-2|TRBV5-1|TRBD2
CASSDLAGVPNTGELFF
TGCGCCAGCTCGGATCTAGCGGGGGTTCCTAACACCGGGGAGCTGTTTTTT
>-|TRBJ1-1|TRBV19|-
CASRGEVSTEAFF
TGTGCCAGCCGAGGGGAGGTTAGCACTGAAGCTTTCTTT
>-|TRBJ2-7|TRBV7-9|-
CASSEGQLYEQYF
TGTGCCAGCAGCGAGGGACAACTCTACGAGCAGTACTTC
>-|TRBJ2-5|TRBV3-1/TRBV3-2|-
CASSLITDRNQETQYF
TGTGCCAGCAGCCTTATAACCGACAGGAACCAAGAGACCCAGTACTTC
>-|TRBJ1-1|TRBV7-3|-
CASSLSGNTEAFF
TGTGCCAGCAGCTTAAGCGGGAACACTGAAGCTTTCTTT
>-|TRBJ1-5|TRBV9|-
CASSPEGHSNQPQHF
TGTGCCAGCAGCCCTGAGGGACATAGCAATCAGCCCCAGCATTTT
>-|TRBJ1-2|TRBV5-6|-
CASRGQANYGYTF
TGTGCCAGCAGGGGACAAGCTAACTATGGCTACACCTTC
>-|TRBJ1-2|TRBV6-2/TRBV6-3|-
CASSPLTDYGYTF
TGTGCCAGCAGCCCCCTAACAGACTATGGCTACACCTTC
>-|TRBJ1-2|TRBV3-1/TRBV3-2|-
CASSQDAARAGYGYTF
TGTGCCAGCAGCCAAGATGCCGCCAGGGCCGGGTATGGCTACACCTTC
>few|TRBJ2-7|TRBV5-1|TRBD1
CASSPGQARPMSYEQYF
TGCGCCAGCAGCCCAGGACAGGCCCGACCGATGTCTTACGAGCAGTACTTC
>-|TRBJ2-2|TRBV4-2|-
CASSHGKGLFF
TGTGCCAGCAGCCACGGGAAGGGGCTGTTTTTT
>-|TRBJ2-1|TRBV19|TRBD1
CASSPGGRSYNEQFF
TGTGCCAGTAGTCCAGGGGGCCGTTCCTACAATGAGCAGTTCTTC
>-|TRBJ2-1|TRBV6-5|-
CASSYSDIISYNEQFF
TGTGCCAGCAGTTATAGCGATATCATCTCCTACAATGAGCAGTTCTTC
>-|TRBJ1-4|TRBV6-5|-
CASSYSAGVTNEKLFF
TGTGCCAGCAGTTACTCGGCAGGGGTTACTAATGAAAAACTGTTTTTT
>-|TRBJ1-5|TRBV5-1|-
CASSLGAGQPQHF
TGCGCCAGCAGCTTGGGGGCAGGTCAGCCCCAGCATTTT
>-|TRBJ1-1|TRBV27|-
CASSLRGGNTEAFF
TGTGCCAGCAGTCTTAGGGGAGGGAACACTGAAGCTTTCTTT
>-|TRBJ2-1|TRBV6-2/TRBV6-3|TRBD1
CASSPPGQFYNEQFF
TGTGCCAGCAGCCCTCCGGGACAGTTTTACAATGAGCAGTTCTTC
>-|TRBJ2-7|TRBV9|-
CASSGTTGIPQYF
TGTGCCAGCAGCGGAACAACAGGAATTCCGCAGTACTTC
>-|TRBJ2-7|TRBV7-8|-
CASSLAIAAYEQYF
TGTGCCAGCAGCTTAGCGATAGCAGCCTACGAGCAGTACTTC
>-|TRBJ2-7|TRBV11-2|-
CASSSWRDDEDEQYF
TGTGCCAGCAGCAGTTGGCGGGATGATGAAGACGAGCAGTACTTC
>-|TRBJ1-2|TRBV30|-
CAWNVVGRPPYGYTF
TGTGCCTGGAACGTGGTCGGCAGGCCACCCTATGGCTACACCTTC
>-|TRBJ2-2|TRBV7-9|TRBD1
CASTYAGQGSTGELFF
TGTGCCAGCACCTATGCGGGACAGGGGTCCACCGGGGAGCTGTTTTTT
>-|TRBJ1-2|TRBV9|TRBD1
CASSVLGTGDGYTF
TGTGCCAGCAGCGTGCTCGGGACAGGGGACGGCTACACCTTC
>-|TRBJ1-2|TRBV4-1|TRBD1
CASSQTGARVYGYTF
TGCGCCAGCAGCCAAACAGGGGCAAGGGTGTATGGCTACACCTTC
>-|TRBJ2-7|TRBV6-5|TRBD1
CASSRTGNTYEQYF
TGTGCCAGCAGTCGGACAGGGAACACCTACGAGCAGTACTTC
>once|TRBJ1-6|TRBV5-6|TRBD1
CASSALQGAGYNSPLHF
TGTGCCAGCAGCGCGTTACAGGGGGCTGGCTATAATTCACCCCTCCACTTT
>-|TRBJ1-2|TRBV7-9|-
CASRTDNYGYTF
TGTGCCAGCAGGACAGATAACTATGGCTACACCTTC
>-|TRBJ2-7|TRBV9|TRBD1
CASSEGTGIYEQYF
TGTGCCAGCAGCGAAGGGACAGGGATCTACGAGCAGTACTTC
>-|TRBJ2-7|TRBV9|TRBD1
CASSFRDRGLDEQYF
TGTGCCAGCAGCTTCCGGGACAGGGGGCTAGACGAGCAGTACTTC
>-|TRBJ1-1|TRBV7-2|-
CASSPGTGGTEAFF
TGTGCCAGCAGCCCCGGGACCGGGGGAACTGAAGCTTTCTTT
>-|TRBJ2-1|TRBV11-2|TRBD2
CASSFRPTSGGEPSNEQFF
TGTGCCAGCAGCTTTCGCCCGACTAGCGGGGGGGAACCTAGCAATGAGCAGTTCTTC
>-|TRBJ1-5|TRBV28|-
CASSLSDQPQHF
TGTGCCAGCAGTTTATCGGATCAGCCCCAGCATTTT
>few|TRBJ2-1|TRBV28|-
CASSYRARGYNEQFF
TGTGCCAGCAGTTATCGGGCTCGGGGCTACAATGAGCAGTTCTTC
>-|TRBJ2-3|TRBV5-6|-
CASSGRGPGTDTQYF
TGTGCCAGCAGCGGGCGGGGTCCCGGGACAGATACGCAGTATTTT
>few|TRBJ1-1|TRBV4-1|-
CASSQPGGNSRVNTEAFF
TGCGCCAGCAGCCAACCCGGAGGGAACAGCCGAGTAAACACTGAAGCTTTCTTT
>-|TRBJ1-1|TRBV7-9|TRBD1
CASSLGQGAVTEAFF
TGTGCCAGCAGCTTGGGACAGGGGGCGGTCACTGAAGCTTTCTTT
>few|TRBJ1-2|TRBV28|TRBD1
CASREAGGAWGYTF
TGTGCCAGCAGGGAAGCAGGGGGCGCCTGGGGCTACACCTTC
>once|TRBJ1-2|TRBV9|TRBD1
CASSVGTGGTGYTF
TGTGCCAGCAGCGTAGGGACAGGGGGTACTGGCTACACCTTC